The 28 T cell receptor beta chains reported below all come from one sample, sequenced in a study of cytomegalovirus exposure and HLA in healthy donors. The PCR employed 60 Vbeta primers together with 13 Jbeta primers. Sequencing was performed with immunoSEQ multiplex PCR; in TCRdb, only in-frame clones are kept and a portion is missing. The data hold about 100,000 clones, with more than 70% observed a single time. The sequenced material came from PBMCs. These receptors were collected from a woman aged 55-75 years in good health and CMV-seropositive.

This chain uses TRBV15 with TRBJ1-2; weak D call: TRBD1 (5 bases). Germline loops: CDR1 LNHNV, CDR2 YYDKDF (reference sequence). V dropped 0 bases and J dropped 4 bases, with 12 bases sitting between them. This CDR3 has 15 residues. In DNA, the CDR3 is TGTGCCACCAGCAGAGATCCCCAGGGCCTCTATGGCTACACCTTC. Amino acid sequence: CATSRDPQGLYGYTF.

The V call is TRBV11-2, the J call TRBJ2-3, with TRBD2 matching over 12 bases. The V gene end was trimmed by 5 bases and the J gene end by 2 bases; junction bases not matched to a gene: 11. The length of the CDR3 is 18 residues. Germline V gene data show CDR1 as SGHAT and CDR2 as FQNNGV. CDR3 region: CASSPSIGLAGTTDTQYF. CDR3 bases: TGTGCCAGCAGCCCTAGCATAGGACTAGCGGGGACCACAGATACGCAGTATTTT.

This clone came up a few times. The genes are TRBV6-1 and TRBJ2-7; D is ambiguous. CDR3 length: 13 residues. In germline, CDR1 is MNHNS, CDR2 SASEGT. The V end was cut by 5 bases, the J end by 2 bases, with 10 bases between. The CDR3 DNA reads as TGTGCCAGCAGTCTAGACGCAACCTACGAGCAGTACTTC. Protein: CASSLDATYEQYF.

This clone appeared a few times. The V call is TRBV11-3, the J call TRBJ2-3; D remains ambiguous. The CDR3 has 13 residues. The germline CDR1 and CDR2 sequences are SGHNT and YENEEA. The V end lost 5 bases, the J end lost 9 bases, and 15 bases lay between the germline ends. CDR3 bases: TGTGCCAGCAGCCCTAGAACCCGAGAGACGCAGTATTTT. Its translation: CASSPRTRETQYF.

This clone turned up a few times. The gene calls are TRBV2 and TRBJ2-2; TRBD1 agrees at 7 bases. Germline CDR1 is SNHLY and CDR2 is FYNNEI. Losses at the gene ends were 7 bases for V and 5 bases for J; bases not matched to a gene: 10. This CDR3 has 15 residues. The CDR3 here is CASTPQGLWTGELFF. The CDR3 DNA is TGTGCCAGCACCCCACAGGGGTTGTGGACCGGGGAGCTGTTTTTT.

This rearrangement joins TRBV19 to TRBJ2-7; 13 bases fit TRBD2. Germline lookup yields CDR1 LNHDA and CDR2 SQIVND (reference sequence). Trimming cost V 7 bases and J 3 bases; bases outside gene matches: 9. The CDR3 is 16 residues long. In DNA, the CDR3 is TGTGCCAGTAAAGGACTAGCGGGAGAGGGGAGCTACGAGCAGTACTTC. This sequence encodes CASKGLAGEGSYEQYF.

The chain links TRBV12-5 to TRBJ2-1; 9 bases agree with TRBD2. The V and J ends lost 6 bases and 4 bases, in that order; junction bases with no gene match: 4. The CDR3 contains 14 residues. The germline V gene encodes CDR1 LGHNT and CDR2 FRNRAP. This chain's CDR3 is CASGRGLAYNEQFF. In nucleotides, the CDR3 is TGTGCTAGTGGACGGGGACTAGCATACAATGAGCAGTTCTTC.

V gene TRBV5-5 combines with J gene TRBJ1-5, with 10 bases aligning to TRBD1. The trim removed 3 bases at V and 4 bases at J, leaving 10 bases unmatched. Germline-derived CDR1 and CDR2 are SGHKS and YYEKEE (reference sequence). This CDR3 region has 17 residues. The CDR3 DNA reads as TGTGCCAGCAGCTGGGGGGACAGGGGAGTGAAAAATCAGCCCCAGCATTTT. This translates into CASSWGDRGVKNQPQHF.

The rearrangement uses TRBV11-2 and TRBJ1-2; D may be TRBD1 (5 bases). Germline V gene lookup returns CDR1 SGHAT and CDR2 FQNNGV. Trimming took off 0 bases at V and 6 bases at J, with 14 bases between the two ends. CDR3 length: 15 amino acids. The DNA of the CDR3 is TGTGCCAGCAGCTTAGATTTTTCCTCAGGGAATGGCTACACCTTC. This gives the protein CASSLDFSSGNGYTF.

The table lists this clone with a few counts. The rearrangement joins TRBV7-9 to TRBJ1-2; TRBD1 is a possible D gene (5 bases). The CDR3 has 11 amino acids. Germline loops: CDR1 SEHNR, CDR2 FQNEAQ (reference sequence). V lost 8 bases and J 4 bases, leaving 8 bases between the germline ends. CDR3 nucleotide sequence: TGTGCCAGCTTCGGGGGCTATGGCTACACCTTC. Translation: CASFGGYGYTF.

The genes are TRBV28 and TRBJ2-7, with TRBD1 matching over 8 bases. CDR3 length: 14 residues. The germline V gene has CDR1 MDHEN and CDR2 SYDVKM. Losses at the gene ends were 5 bases for V and 4 bases for J; bases not matched to a gene: 7. The CDR3 DNA reads as TGTGCCAGCAGTCCCTGGACAGGGACGTACGAGCAGTACTTC. Its protein is CASSPWTGTYEQYF.

This clone occurred once. This chain connects TRBV9 to TRBJ2-1; tentative D call: TRBD1 (5 bases). This CDR3 is 15 amino acids long. Looked up from germline, CDR1 is SGDLS and CDR2 is YYNGEE. V shed 4 bases and J shed 7 bases, with 18 bases lying between them. CDR3 nucleotides: TGTGCCAGCAGCCGCCTACTCACCCAGGGAAATGAGCAGTTCTTC. Its protein product is CASSRLLTQGNEQFF.

This chain joins TRBV5-4 and TRBJ2-5; D remains ambiguous. V lost 2 bases and J lost 5, with 4 bases in between. The CDR3 loop spans 11 amino acids. CDR1 is SGHNT and CDR2 is YYREEE in the germline V gene (reference sequence). The CDR3 protein is CASSFSETQYF. The CDR3 nucleotides are TGTGCCAGCAGCTTTAGCGAGACCCAGTACTTC.

This clone was recorded only once. The chain links TRBV19 to TRBJ1-2, with 7 bases aligning to TRBD1. This CDR3 spans 14 amino acids. CDR1 and CDR2 (germline): LNHDA, SQIVND (reference sequence). With 5 bases clipped from V and 7 bases from J, the junction kept 10 bases outside the gene matches. The CDR3 sequence is CASSLGRGIAGYTF. CDR3 coding DNA: TGTGCCAGTAGTTTAGGCAGGGGGATTGCTGGCTACACCTTC.

The chain has TRBV2 and TRBJ1-5, with 11 bases that match TRBD1. The V and J ends lost 5 bases and 3 bases, in that order; junction bases with no gene match: 3. The CDR3 totals 15 residues. Germline CDR1 reads SNHLY; CDR2 reads FYNNEI. The CDR3 DNA is TGTGCCAGCAGTAGGGACAGGGGGATCAATCAGCCCCAGCATTTT. Translated, it gives CASSRDRGINQPQHF.

In nucleotides, the CDR3 is TGTGCCAGTGGTAGGGGGCTTGGTTCCTACGAGCAGTACTTC. This gives the protein CASGRGLGSYEQYF. This chain joins TRBV19 and TRBJ2-5; the match to TRBD1 covers 7 bases. The J call may be in error: the DNA end matches TRBJ2-7 better. Per the germline V gene, CDR1 is LNHDA and CDR2 is SQIVND (reference sequence). The CDR3 covers 14 residues.

The chain is built from TRBV29-1 and TRBJ1-2; 10 bases map to TRBD1. Germline V gene sequence: CDR1 SQVTM, CDR2 ANQGSEA. The CDR3 is 14 residues long. Trimming cost V 5 bases and J 7 bases; bases outside gene matches: 10. The CDR3 DNA reads TGCAGCGTTTTCCGACAGGGGGCGGAGAGTGGCTACACCTTC. It yields the protein CSVFRQGAESGYTF.

V and J are TRBV11-3 and TRBJ1-1, with D unresolved. The CDR3 extends over 14 amino acids. Trimming stripped 2 bases from V and 1 base from J, with 8 bases between. Germline values: CDR1 SGHNT, CDR2 YENEEA. The DNA of the CDR3 is TGTGCCAGCAGCTTATCGAGAAAGAACACTGAAGCTTTCTTT. The encoded protein is CASSLSRKNTEAFF.

The V gene is TRBV15, the J gene TRBJ2-2; TRBD2 is a possible D gene (6 bases). Germline CDR1 LNHNV, CDR2 YYDKDF (reference sequence). Between the trimmed V and J ends, which lost 6 bases and 0 bases, there was a span of 11 bases. CDR3 size: 15 residues. The CDR3, as DNA: TGTGCCACCAGAGGAGGGCCTTCGAACACCGGGGAGCTGTTTTTT. Translating gives CATRGGPSNTGELFF. The full variable domain, in which reference TRBV15 and TRBJ2-2 provide the parts outside the CDR3, is DAMVIQNPRYQVTQFGKPVTLSCSQTLNHNVMYWYQQKSSQAPKLLFHYYDKDFNNEADTPDNFQSRRPNTSFCFLDIRSPGLGDTAMYLCATRGGPSNTGELFFGEGSRLTVL.

V usage is TRBV15 and J usage is TRBJ2-5, with D unclear. With 0 bases removed from V and 2 bases from J, the gap between germline ends came to 4 bases. CDR1 LNHNV and CDR2 YYDKDF come from the germline V gene (reference sequence). This CDR3 has 13 residues. As DNA, the CDR3 is TGTGCCACCAGCAGAGACAAACAAGAGACCCAGTACTTC. It yields the protein CATSRDKQETQYF.

The V gene is TRBV18, the J gene TRBJ2-7, with D unresolved. Germline CDR1 is KGHSH and CDR2 is LQKENI. This CDR3 is built from 14 residues. The V gene lost 3 bases and the J gene lost 1 base, with 10 bases spanning the gap. The CDR3 nucleotides are TGTGCCAGCTCACCCAGCGTAACATCCTACGAGCAGTACTTC. Amino acids: CASSPSVTSYEQYF.

A word on this clone: This specimen includes other DNA sequences encoding the same CDR3. This chain joins TRBV28 and TRBJ1-5, with unresolved D. Germline CDR1 and CDR2: MDHEN and SYDVKM. CDR3 size: 14 residues. V was clipped by 6 bases and J by 0 bases, with 9 bases between them. CDR3 nucleotide sequence: TGTGCCAGCAGCGGTGGTCATAGCAATCAGCCCCAGCATTTT. Protein product: CASSGGHSNQPQHF.

A word on this clone: The same CDR3 can be traced to other DNA sequences in this sample. The chain joins TRBV6-5 to TRBJ1-1; D remains ambiguous. This CDR3 region has 13 residues. Germline values: CDR1 MNHEY, CDR2 SVGAGI. V gave up 2 bases and J gave up 0 bases, with 4 bases separating them. In DNA form, the CDR3 reads TGTGCCAGCAGTTACGCGATGAACACTGAAGCTTTCTTT. This codes for CASSYAMNTEAFF.

The V call is TRBV6-5, the J call TRBJ2-7; tentatively, D is TRBD2 (5 bases). Germline V lookup: CDR1 MNHEY, CDR2 SVGAGI. This CDR3 comprises 15 residues. V was trimmed by 0 bases and J by 0 bases, leaving 9 bases between them. The CDR3 DNA is TGTGCCAGCAGTTACTCGATGGGGAGCTCCTACGAGCAGTACTTC. This translates into CASSYSMGSSYEQYF.

The chain uses TRBV4-2 and TRBJ2-5; 10 bases fit TRBD2. CDR3 length: 16 residues. In germline, CDR1 is LGHNA, CDR2 YNFKEQ. Losses at the gene ends were 0 bases for V and 5 bases for J; bases not matched to a gene: 6. In nucleotides, the CDR3 is TGTGCCAGCAGCCAAGATCCGGGGACTAGCGCTGAGACCCAGTACTTC. Amino acids: CASSQDPGTSAETQYF.

The chain has TRBV7-2 and TRBJ2-7, with a tentative D call TRBD2 (5 bases). The V end lost 5 bases, the J end lost 5 bases, and 10 bases lay between the germline ends. This CDR3 has 12 amino acids. Germline-derived CDR1 and CDR2 are SGHTA and FQGNSA. In nucleotides, the CDR3 is TGTGCCAGCAGCCGCCCGGGAAACGAGCAGTACTTC. Protein: CASSRPGNEQYF.

The genes are TRBV28 and TRBJ1-2, with D possibly matching TRBD1 (6 bases). CDR1 and CDR2 from the germline V gene are MDHEN and SYDVKM. V was clipped by 2 bases and J by 4 bases, with 14 bases between them. CDR3 length: 15 residues. This CDR3 is CASSLTGGGGYGYTF. Here the CDR3 DNA reads TGTGCCAGCAGTTTAACGGGGGGCGGCGGCTATGGCTACACCTTC.

The CDR3 is CASSLSGNDFPYEQYF. The CDR3 coding sequence is TGTGCCAGCAGCCTAAGCGGGAATGATTTCCCCTACGAGCAGTACTTC. The rearrangement links TRBV7-9 to TRBJ2-7; TRBD2 matches at 7 bases. This CDR3 is 16 amino acids long. Germline assignment: CDR1 SEHNR and CDR2 FQNEAQ (reference sequence). V dropped 5 bases and J dropped 2; count of bases not matched to a gene: 12.